A selection of T cell receptor beta chains follows, all from one sample in a study of cytomegalovirus exposure and HLA in healthy donors. The repertoire was sequenced with immunoSEQ multiplex PCR; TCRdb's copy has only in-frame clones and lacks some. This table has 210,000 or so clones, about 80% appearing once. What was sequenced was PBMCs. The receptors here all came from a man aged 18 to 35 in good health and CMV-seronegative. Each CDR3 is given with its conserved first and last residue. D genes are given only for firm matches. Where a row states a size, it is once, few, many or the class of an expanded clone; other rows omit it.

clone size,J gene,D gene,V gene,CDR3 protein,CDR3 DNA
-,TRBJ2-7,TRBD1,TRBV6-5,CASSLTRQGPYEQYF,TGTGCCAGCAGTCTAACTCGACAGGGACCATACGAGCAGTACTTC
-,TRBJ2-1,-,TRBV27,CASTFTGTYNEQFF,TGTGCCAGCACCTTTACAGGGACCTACAATGAGCAGTTCTTC
few,TRBJ2-2,-,TRBV4-1,CASSQRQVTGGSGELFF,TGCGCCAGCAGCCAAAGACAGGTCACGGGTGGGTCCGGGGAGCTGTTTTTT
-,TRBJ1-2,TRBD1,TRBV11-2,CASSRTGYEGYTF,TGTGCCAGCAGCCGGACAGGGTATGAAGGCTACACCTTC
-,TRBJ2-7,-,TRBV27,CASSPTTGSYEQYF,TGTGCCAGCAGTCCTACTACCGGCTCCTACGAGCAGTACTTC
-,TRBJ2-5,-,TRBV19,CASSPGAGVRTQYF,TGTGCCAGTAGCCCAGGGGCAGGGGTGAGGACCCAGTACTTC
-,TRBJ2-1,TRBD1,TRBV19,CASSTGTGDINEQFF,TGTGCCAGTAGCACCGGGACAGGGGATATCAATGAGCAGTTCTTC
-,TRBJ2-3,-,TRBV2,CARRPRRNTDTQYF,TGTGCCCGCAGGCCCCGCAGAAACACAGATACGCAGTATTTT
-,TRBJ2-5,TRBD2,TRBV18,CASSPSAGEQETQYF,TGTGCCAGCTCACCATCAGCGGGAGAGCAAGAGACCCAGTACTTC
-,TRBJ2-7,-,TRBV14,CASSQELLLVGEKGEQYF,TGTGCCAGCAGCCAAGAACTTTTACTAGTCGGGGAGAAAGGCGAGCAGTACTTC
-,TRBJ2-2,-,TRBV5-6,CASSLVAGELFF,TGTGCCAGCAGCTTGGTAGCCGGGGAGCTGTTTTTT
-,TRBJ1-4,-,TRBV28,CASSRETRTNEKLFF,TGTGCCAGCAGTCGTGAGACAAGAACTAATGAAAAACTGTTTTTT
-,TRBJ2-7,-,TRBV27,CASSLGTVYEQYF,TGTGCCAGCAGTCTTGGGACTGTCTACGAGCAGTACTTC